This T cell receptor beta chain is drawn from a study of T-cell reconstitution after alpha-beta-depleted transplantation in children. The TCRbeta library was prepared with unique molecular identifiers. TCRdb fed the PCR reads into MiXCR, producing one record per CDR3 protein. This table has some 500,000 distinct CDR3 sequences, about a sixth appearing once. This CDR3 has 13 amino acids. V lost 8 bases and J lost 0, with 11 bases in between. Germline V gene lookup returns CDR1 MNHNS and CDR2 SASEGT. The chain uses TRBV6-1 and TRBJ2-7; D is perhaps TRBD1 or TRBD2 (5 bases each). The input for sequencing was PBMCs from the stem cell graft donor, taken from the stem cell graft. The TCR sequence derives from a human donor who donated a stem cell graft to a child with acute lymphoblastic leukemia. This chain's CDR3 is CASRDPSSYEQYF. The CDR3 DNA reads as TGTGCCAGCCGGGACCCCAGCTCCTACGAGCAGTACTTC.